This entry features one TCR beta chain sequence. What this receptor recognizes is not known. Within one base of it there is no much larger clone, and no base qualities were kept. CDR1 and CDR2 (MDHEN, SYDVKM) derive from the germline V gene. After removal of 5 bases from V and 1 base from J, the junction retains 5 bases not matched to a gene. Counted from cysteine to phenylalanine, this CDR3 has 17 amino acids. CDR3 DNA only is kept here, 51 bases in frame from base 1. In total, approximately 610 healthy bone marrow donors made up the cohort. At the time of sampling, all cohort members were nominally healthy, though unrecorded immune exposures were likely present. The donor was CMV seronegative and was included in the group of several hundred seronegative cohort members. A peripheral blood sample was provided by each donor, and peripheral blood mononuclear cells were used for TCR beta sequencing. Genomic DNA extraction from the blood cell samples was performed with the Qiagen DNeasy Blood Extraction Kit.

The data originate from a study of cytomegalovirus exposure and HLA in healthy donors listed by TCRdb under 2017. A note on the overall study: In an earlier analysis of roughly 500 of the donors, about 270 Gb of sequence data and 100 million or so unique TCR beta sequences from 180 million or so T cells were reported. An early release covering more than 500 HLA-typed donors comprised 250 to 350 gigabases of sequencing data and about 90 million unique TCR sequences. Of the 300 to 450 genotyped donors, about 84% fell in the genetic ancestry cluster associated with self-reported Caucasian donors. The aim of the study was to test whether cataloging public T cell receptors could identify signatures of past pathogen exposure. The study profiled the T cell repertoires of some 610 subjects by immunosequencing and related them to cytomegalovirus serostatus. Besides the first cohort of 666 subjects, a separate validation cohort made up of about 120 different subjects was used. To predict cytomegalovirus infection status, the study brought together high-throughput TCR immunosequencing, statistical association of individual TCRs with disease status, and machine learning. A later analysis re-examined previously published TCR beta repertoires from roughly 650 donors and added high-resolution HLA genotyping to investigate patterns of TCR occurrence. Rather than using new phenotypic data, the later analysis identified candidate immune exposures from TCR beta sequences and from how often those sequences occurred across donors. In an earlier analysis of 587 of the donors, high-throughput TCR beta sequencing was used to judge whether each TCR beta V gene segment behaved as functional or pseudogenic. Donor age, sex, ethnicity and CMV serostatus were compiled together with the repertoire data. In a later genetic analysis, genome-wide SNP genotypes for 398 of the 666 donors were used, and that subset was treated as a discovery cohort. Every repertoire in the discovery cohort had been generated on one and the same sequencing platform. HLA typing covered class I and class II loci at four-digit resolution. The number of typed donors differed by locus: about 620-640 for A, B, C, DRB1 and DQB1; about 520 for DQA1; approximately 600 for DPA1; and some 470 for DPB1. Roughly five DR-DQ haplotypes were handled as single units for association and clustering, since linkage in the cohort was strong. On average, around 200,000 unique TCR beta nucleotide sequences were sequenced per donor among some 430 genotyped donors of the cohort, with roughly 18% of those sequences being non-productive.

Receptor amplification or capture employed the immunoSEQ multiplex PCR assay. The multiplex PCR relied on a mix of 60 forward primers for TCR Vbeta segments and 13 reverse primers for TCR Jbeta segments. The CDR3 region of rearranged TCR beta genes was amplified from genomic DNA by a multiplex PCR assay. The Illumina HiSeq System was used to sequence the amplified TCR beta libraries as 87-base-pair reads. The authors processed their data as follows. A later analysis counted about 80 million unique TCR beta chains across the 650 to 800 repertoires, and 9.5 million to 11 million of these chains were shared by at least two donors. To remove PCR and sequencing errors, raw reads were error-corrected and collapsed into unique sequences using a nearest-neighbor algorithm that merged closely related sequences. V, D and J gene segments were assigned by aligning CDR3 sequences to IMGT reference sequences. For a sequence to be retained, a match of at least six nucleotides was required to both a V gene segment and a J gene segment. A rearrangement counted as productive if the CDR3 had no stop codons and remained in frame with V and J, and every other rearrangement counted as non-productive. CDR3 was defined according to IMGT convention as the region running from the second conserved V-encoded cysteine to the conserved J-encoded phenylalanine. Sequences without an unambiguous match to a single V gene segment were excluded from the earlier analysis of 450 to 750 of the donors. An earlier analysis of fewer than 750 of the donors classified V segments as functional when productive rearrangements were above 56.7% and as segregating when the standard deviation between donors was above 5%. A statistical classification framework was developed to diagnose cytomegalovirus status using the catalog of TCR beta chain sequences. V and J gene assignment, in a later analysis, came from comparing TCR nucleotide sequences with IMGT/GENE-DB human TR gene sequences. A later analysis assigned CDR3 sequences and most-parsimonious VDJ recombination scenarios with the TCRdist pipeline. In a later analysis, every TCR beta chain was defined by the combination of its CDR3 amino acid sequence and its V-gene family, and reads without a unique V-gene family were dropped. In a later analysis, 450 to 600 highly shared, low-generation-probability nucleotide sequences were removed to address suspected cross-contamination and a sequencing artifact. For each public chain, a later analysis derived a clonal expansion index from normalized ranks of inferred template counts within each repertoire. In a later analysis, generation probabilities were computed using a VDJ recombination model fitted to out-of-frame rearrangements, and the results were checked against IGoR. Hypergeometric tests were used in a later analysis to score TCR-TCR, TCR-HLA and TCR-CMV co-occurrence, with a repertoire-size bias correction applied to the TCR pairs. A later analysis estimated false discovery rates by permuting HLA or CMV assignments 20 times. A later analysis grouped co-occurring TCRs with DBSCAN, adding TCRdist sequence similarity when clustering within HLA-allele-positive subsets. Co-occurrence clustering excluded repertoires with fewer than 30,000 or more than 120,000 public chains, plus five with anomalous nucleotide sharing. In TCRdb, the immuneACCESS table is reduced to in-frame sequences with V and J assigned. These tables do not hold every clone; where another copy was compared, an unresolved V gene accounts for under half, and the others remain unexplained. D and trimming were read from the DNA, whereas the V and J calls and clone size are those reported in that table. Across this sample there are around 140,000 clones, with nearly 90% seen only once. 0.45% to 0.6% of the sample is in the top ten clones.

Overall results and qualifications from the work: Because some donors lacked HLA typing at each locus, the association tests relied only on the typed subset. In the study, around 150 TCR beta chains were listed as associated with cytomegalovirus. Compared with equally common non-associated chains, HLA-associated TCR beta chains in a later analysis were more clonally expanded and had lower generation probabilities. A group of highly shared sequence variants was considered likely to be a technical artifact of the sequencing pipeline. A few of the identified cytomegalovirus-associated TCR beta chains were confirmed in vitro to be specific for cytomegalovirus antigens. An association between a missense DCLRE1C variant and V-gene and J-gene trimming of TCR beta chains was found in a later genetic analysis and replicated in an independent cohort. In a later analysis, most CMV-associated TCR beta chains were found to appear HLA-restricted, with HLA associations seemingly driven largely by CMV exposure. This cohort had only TCR beta chains sequenced, and the lack of alpha or paired-chain data limited which features could be detected. Because counts were too low, roughly 16 rarely observed V segments, including chromosome 9 orphons, were excluded from the earlier analysis of around 590 of the donors. When HLA alleles, especially DR and DQ, strongly co-occurred, attributing TCR associations to individual alleles was difficult. According to a later analysis, TCR association rates differed among HLA loci, with DRB1 alleles showing the most associated TCRs and HLA-C alleles showing the fewest. It was suggested by the authors that the approach could potentially be generalized to other disease states and immunological phenotypes. While some public TCRs were present in many individuals, most TCR sequences turned up only very rarely across donors. According to a later genetic analysis, donors in an Asian-associated ancestry cluster had fewer N-insertions in productive TCRs than the approximately 630-donor mean. A later analysis reported that several top co-occurrence clusters appeared linked to parvovirus B19, influenza, CMV and Epstein-Barr virus. Linkage disequilibrium might explain the correlated functional status among segregating V segments, but an unknown experimental factor could not be ruled out. For the cohort, immune exposure information was limited to CMV serostatus. Some IMGT-functional V segments, including TRBV6-2 and TRBV6-3, could not be distinguished by the 87-base-pair reads and were therefore excluded. A further reported finding was that TCR beta sequences accurately predicted the HLA-A and HLA-B alleles for most subjects in the first cohort. Roughly uniform sequencing depth across donors was assumed in presence/absence analyses, although this assumption may not hold. An earlier analysis of approximately 570 of the donors showed that most TCR beta V segments appeared in productive rearrangements either about 87% or about 30% of the time, which broadly matched IMGT annotations. In both the original and validation cohorts, the classifier was reported to diagnose cytomegalovirus status with high specificity and sensitivity. In a later analysis, some 17,000 TCR beta sequences were associated with specific HLA alleles at a false discovery rate of 0.05.

The chain joins TRBV28 to TRBJ2-2, with TRBD2 matching 12 junction bases. What was sequenced was PBMCs. This clonotype was sampled from a woman in her thirties or forties in good health and CMV-seronegative. The base sequence is TGTGCCAGCAGTCCCCCGGGACTAGCGGGGAACACCGGGGAGCTGTTTTTT. Its translation reads: CASSPPGLAGNTGELFF.